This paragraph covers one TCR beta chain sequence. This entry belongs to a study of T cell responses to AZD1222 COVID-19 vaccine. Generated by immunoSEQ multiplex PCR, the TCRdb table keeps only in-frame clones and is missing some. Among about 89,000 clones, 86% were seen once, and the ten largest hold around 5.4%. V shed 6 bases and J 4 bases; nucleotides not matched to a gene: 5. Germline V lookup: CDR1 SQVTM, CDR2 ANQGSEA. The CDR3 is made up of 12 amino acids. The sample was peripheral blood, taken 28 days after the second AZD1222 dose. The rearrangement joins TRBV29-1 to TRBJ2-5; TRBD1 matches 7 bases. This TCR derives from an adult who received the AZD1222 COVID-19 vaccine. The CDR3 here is CSVAGTAETQYF. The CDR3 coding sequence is TGCAGCGTGGCTGGGACAGCAGAGACCCAGTACTTC.